The entry that follows covers one T cell receptor beta chain sequence. Assay: immunoSEQ multiplex PCR; the TCRdb copy retains only in-frame clones and omits some. The sample includes roughly 300,000 clones, around nine tenths seen only once; the top ten take roughly 17%. V was shortened by 3 bases and J by 5 bases, with 8 bases between the two germline ends. Looked up from germline, CDR1 is MNHNS and CDR2 is SASEGT. The CDR3 totals 12 residues. The sample is drawn from a study of shared clonotypes between healthy human individuals. V usage is TRBV6-1 and J usage is TRBJ2-7; D remains ambiguous. Sequenced sample: memory CD8+ T cells sorted from blood. Described subset: CD45RO+ cells pooled with CCR7-negative TemRA cells. The receptor was isolated from a man younger than 35 in good health. The DNA for the CDR3 is TGTGCCAGCAGTGACGGACCACACGAGCAGTACTTC. Translating gives CASSDGPHEQYF.